Listed here are 4 T cell receptor beta chains from one sample, sequenced in a study of cytomegalovirus exposure and HLA in healthy donors. This PCR relied on a set of 60 Vbeta primers and 13 Jbeta primers. Assay: immunoSEQ multiplex PCR; the TCRdb copy retains only in-frame clones and omits some. The sample includes 200,000 or so clones, roughly 80% of them seen just once. Sequenced material: PBMCs. These receptors all come from a male donor in good health and CMV-seronegative.

The chain uses TRBV19 and TRBJ2-7; 7 bases are a match to TRBD1. Germline V gives CDR1 LNHDA, CDR2 SQIVND (reference sequence). This CDR3 has 13 amino acids. Trimming removed 4 bases from V and 3 bases from J; junction bases left unmatched: 3. CDR3 in amino acids: CASSTGGFYEQYF. CDR3 bases: TGTGCCAGTAGTACAGGGGGTTTCTACGAGCAGTACTTC.

The CDR3 loop reads CASSSGLAGVYEQYF. The CDR3 DNA follows: TGCGCCAGCAGCTCGGGACTAGCGGGAGTTTACGAGCAGTACTTC. The chain combines TRBV5-1 with TRBJ2-7, with 14 bases identical to TRBD2. The V gene end was trimmed by 3 bases and the J gene end by 4 bases; junction bases not matched to a gene: 3. CDR3 length: 15 residues. Germline-derived CDR1 and CDR2 are SGHRS and YFSETQ.

This chain joins TRBV5-1 and TRBJ2-7; tentatively, D is TRBD1 (5 bases). V was pared by 0 bases and J by 0 bases, with 10 bases between. CDR3 size: 15 residues. The germline V gene has CDR1 SGHRS and CDR2 YFSETQ. The CDR3 loop reads CASSLEGASSYEQYF. The CDR3 DNA reads TGCGCCAGCAGCTTGGAAGGGGCGAGCTCCTACGAGCAGTACTTC.

CDR3 in amino acids: CASSLRSQRGGYEQYF. CDR3 nucleotides: TGTGCCAGCAGCTTACGATCACAAAGGGGGGGATACGAGCAGTACTTC. J is TRBJ2-7 and V is TRBV11-2, with TRBD2 as a possible D gene (7 bases). This CDR3 has 16 amino acids. The V end lost 2 bases, the J end lost 4 bases, and 18 bases lay between the germline ends. Per the germline V gene, CDR1 is SGHAT and CDR2 is FQNNGV.